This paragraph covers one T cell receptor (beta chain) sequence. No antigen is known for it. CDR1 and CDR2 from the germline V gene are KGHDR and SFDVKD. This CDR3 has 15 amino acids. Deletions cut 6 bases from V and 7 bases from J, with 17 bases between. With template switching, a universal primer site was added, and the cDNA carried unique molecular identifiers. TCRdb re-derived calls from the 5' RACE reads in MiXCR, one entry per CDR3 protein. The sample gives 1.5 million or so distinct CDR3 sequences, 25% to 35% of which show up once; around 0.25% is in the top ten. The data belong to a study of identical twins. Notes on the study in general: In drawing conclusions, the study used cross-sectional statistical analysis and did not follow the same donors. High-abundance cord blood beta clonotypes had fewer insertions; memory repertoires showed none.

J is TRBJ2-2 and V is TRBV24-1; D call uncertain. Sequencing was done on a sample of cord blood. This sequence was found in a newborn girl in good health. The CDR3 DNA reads TGTGCCACCAGTAGGGCAGGCCCAACGGACGGGGAGCTGTTTTTT. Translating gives CATSRAGPTDGELFF.